This T cell receptor beta chain was sequenced during a study of tumor and adjacent non-tumor tissue in lung cancer. Study-level points and caveats: Higher tumor TCR diversity was associated with shorter survival.

The template was RNA from unsorted bulk tissue. A modified ARM-PCR protocol with three rounds of nested PCR amplified TCRbeta. Each CDR3 protein is one row after TCRdb ran MiXCR on the multiplex PCR reads. This sample has around 140,000 distinct CDR3 sequences, with roughly 70% found just once. Comment on this clonotype: Its target is unknown. Germline and junction disagree at one end, which may indicate a read error.

The sequence was collected from a man in his fifties or sixties with small cell lung cancer. Sequenced input: lung tumor tissue.

The CDR3 DNA follows: TGTGTCAGCAGCTTAGAGGCGGGTGTCTCCTACGAGCAGTGCTTC. The encoded protein is CVSSLEAGVSYEQCF. The V call is TRBV11-2, the J call TRBJ2-7, with D possibly TRBD2 on 5 matching bases. The CDR3 loop spans 15 amino acids. Germline CDR1 is SGHAT and CDR2 is FQNNGV.